This entry lists 27 T cell receptor beta chains sequenced from one sample in a study of control samples from healthy donors and cancer patients. The data were produced by immunoSEQ multiplex PCR, yet TCRdb's version contains in-frame clones alone and is incomplete. The table lists more than 150,000 clones, about 93% of them singletons, with over 1.3% in the top ten. Sequences were obtained from blood. These receptors came from a man between 18 and 35 years old in good health.

The chain carries TRBV24-1 and TRBJ1-2, with 7 bases identical to TRBD1. CDR1 and CDR2 from the germline V gene are KGHDR and SFDVKD. With V trimmed by 4 bases and J by 7 bases, 2 bases remained unmatched. This CDR3 has 12 residues. CDR3 amino acids: CATSETGLGYTF. CDR3 in DNA: TGTGCCACCAGTGAGACAGGGCTTGGCTACACCTTC.

The chain couples TRBV7-3 to TRBJ2-1; 12 bases match TRBD2. In germline, CDR1 is SGHTA, CDR2 FQGTGA. V lost 5 bases, J lost 4 bases, and 0 bases stayed unmatched. This CDR3 has 14 residues. DNA of the CDR3: TGTGCCAGCAGCACTAGCGGGGGGTACAATGAGCAGTTCTTC. It codes for CASSTSGGYNEQFF.

The chain couples TRBV2 to TRBJ2-6, with unresolved D. From germline, CDR1 is SNHLY and CDR2 FYNNEI. The CDR3 covers 13 residues. V shed 8 bases and J shed 0 bases, with 5 bases lying between them. The CDR3 DNA follows: TGTGCCAGCGGAAACTCTGGGGCCAACGTCCTGACTTTC. This encodes CASGNSGANVLTF.

V gene TRBV13 combines with J gene TRBJ1-1; D ambiguous. Germline V CDR1 and CDR2: PRHDT, FYEKMQ (reference sequence). There are 16 residues in the CDR3. Trimming stripped 5 bases from V and 4 bases from J, with 20 bases between. The DNA for the CDR3 is TGTGCCAGCAGCCCCCGGACGGGCGGGCCAAGCACTGAAGCTTTCTTT. This translates into CASSPRTGGPSTEAFF. Drawing the rest from reference TRBV13 and TRBJ1-1, the complete variable domain is AAGVIQSPRHLIKEKRETATLKCYPIPRHDTVYWYQQGPGQDPQFLISFYEKMQSDKGSIPDRFSAQQFSDYHSELNMSSLELGDSALYFCASSPRTGGPSTEAFFGQGTRLTVV.

The rearrangement links TRBV7-2 to TRBJ2-2; TRBD2 agrees at 13 bases. Per germline, CDR1 SGHTA and CDR2 FQGNSA. The trim removed 2 bases at V and 6 bases at J, leaving 9 bases unmatched. This CDR3 is 18 amino acids long. CDR3 bases: TGTGCCAGCAGCTTATCAACCCCGGGACTAGCGGGGTCCGGGGAGCTGTTTTTT. It is translated as CASSLSTPGLAGSGELFF.

This clone was picked up one time. The gene calls are TRBV2 and TRBJ2-3; 9 bases fit TRBD2. The CDR3 runs to 15 residues. Trimming took 5 bases from V and 4 from J; bases not matched to a gene: 7. Germline V gene data show CDR1 as SNHLY and CDR2 as FYNNEI. CDR3 protein: CASSRLGGGADTQYF. The CDR3 DNA sequence: TGTGCCAGCAGTCGGCTCGGCGGGGGGGCAGATACGCAGTATTTT.

The chain is built from TRBV4-1 and TRBJ1-5, with 9 bases that match TRBD1. This CDR3 is built from 16 residues. The germline CDR1 and CDR2 sequences are MGHRA and YSYEKL. The V gene end was trimmed by 2 bases and the J gene end by 7 bases; junction bases not matched to a gene: 9. The DNA for the CDR3 is TGCGCCAGCAGCCAACTGGGACAGGGTGTGGGACAGCCCCAGCATTTT. Its translation is CASSQLGQGVGQPQHF.

The chain has TRBV6-5 and TRBJ2-7, with 7 bases that match TRBD2. The CDR3 totals 16 residues. The J segment lost 7 bases and the V segment lost 3 bases, leaving 15 bases of the junction unmatched. Germline V gene sequence: CDR1 MNHEY, CDR2 SVGAGI. DNA for the CDR3: TGTGCCAGCAGTTATAAGCTAGCGGCGGAGGTGAGGGAGCAGTACTTC. Amino acid sequence: CASSYKLAAEVREQYF.

This clone came up once. The V and J genes are TRBV2 and TRBJ1-6; D is undetermined. V lost 5 bases and J lost 7, with 12 bases in between. The CDR3 is 14 amino acids. Per germline, CDR1 SNHLY and CDR2 FYNNEI. The CDR3 protein is CASSPLVGNSPLHF. CDR3 sequence (DNA): TGTGCCAGCAGTCCTCTCGTAGGGAATTCACCCCTCCACTTT.

This sequence joins TRBV10-3 and TRBJ2-7; D possibly corresponds to TRBD1 (6 bases). The ends were cut back, 2 bases at V and 6 bases at J, with 17 bases in the middle. Germline CDR1 and CDR2: ENHRY and SYGVKD. The CDR3 consists of 15 residues. CDR3 region: CAISERSGTRGEQYF. In nucleotides, the CDR3 is TGTGCCATCAGTGAGCGATCCGGGACAAGGGGCGAGCAGTACTTC.

This clone showed up just a few times. This rearrangement joins TRBV2 to TRBJ2-2; D might be TRBD1 (5 bases). The CDR3 loop spans 14 amino acids. From germline, CDR1 is SNHLY and CDR2 FYNNEI. V lost 8 bases, J lost 5 bases, and 15 bases lay in between. The CDR3 is CASQSWQGTGELFF. The CDR3 nucleotides are TGTGCCAGCCAAAGCTGGCAGGGAACCGGGGAGCTGTTTTTT.

The chain links TRBV27 to TRBJ1-6, with TRBD1 matching over 9 bases. There are 15 residues in the CDR3. CDR1 is MNHEY, CDR2 SMNVEV, per germline (reference sequence). V shed 2 bases, J shed 9 bases, and the junction held 5 bases outside the gene matches. The CDR3 region has the DNA TGTGCCAGCAGTTTAAAGTTGGACAGGGGTTCACCCCTCCACTTT. Protein sequence: CASSLKLDRGSPLHF.

The chain joins TRBV5-6 to TRBJ1-1; possible D gene TRBD1, 5 bases. The germline V gene encodes CDR1 SGHDT and CDR2 YYEEEE. The CDR3 has 13 amino acids. V shed 4 bases and J shed 3 bases, with 10 bases lying between them. The CDR3 loop reads CASSPAGDTEAFF. The CDR3, as DNA: TGTGCCAGCAGCCCCGCGGGGGACACTGAAGCTTTCTTT.

The chain recombines TRBV6-2 or TRBV6-3 with TRBJ1-1; D may be TRBD1 (6 bases). The germline V gene has CDR1 MNHEY and CDR2 SVGEGT. The CDR3 contains 16 residues. V lost 0 bases and J 6 bases, leaving 17 bases between the germline ends. The CDR3: CASSYSGTSEGAEAFF. The CDR3 DNA follows: TGTGCCAGCAGTTACTCGGGGACGTCCGAGGGGGCTGAAGCTTTCTTT.

On this clone: One end of the junction is discordant with germline, which a read error may explain. The CDR3 DNA sequence: TGTGCCAGCAGTTGGGACGACACCGAGGAGCTGTTTTTT. The encoded protein is CASSWDDTEELFF. The J gene is TRBJ2-2, the V gene TRBV12-3 or TRBV12-4; D might be TRBD1 or TRBD2, each matching 5 bases. CDR3 size: 13 residues.

This rearrangement joins TRBV2 to TRBJ2-7; a possible D gene is TRBD2 (5 bases). Germline V CDR1 and CDR2: SNHLY, FYNNEI. The CDR3 has 14 residues. The V end was cut by 0 bases, the J end by 2 bases, with 8 bases between. CDR3 in amino acids: CASSEAGGPYEQYF. As DNA, the CDR3 is TGTGCCAGCAGTGAAGCGGGCGGGCCCTACGAGCAGTACTTC.

This rearrangement joins TRBV5-6 to TRBJ2-7; D is unclear. Germline V gives CDR1 SGHDT, CDR2 YYEEEE. This CDR3 spans 13 amino acids. The V gene lost 4 bases and the J gene lost 2 bases, with 10 bases spanning the gap. CDR3 DNA sequence: TGTGCCAGCAGCCTGGGTCTTACCTACGAGCAGTACTTC. Its translation: CASSLGLTYEQYF.

This clone occurred once. The chain uses TRBV29-1 and TRBJ2-5, with D possibly matching TRBD2 (6 bases). Trimming stripped 7 bases from V and 5 bases from J, with 20 bases between. Germline values: CDR1 SQVTM, CDR2 ANQGSEA. The CDR3 loop spans 14 amino acids. The CDR3 is CSGRGTELGETQYF. In nucleotides, the CDR3 is TGCAGCGGCCGCGGGACCGAGCTCGGGGAGACCCAGTACTTC.

This clone has a single count. V gene TRBV5-1 combines with J gene TRBJ2-1; TRBD2 aligns across 14 bases. The CDR3 has 16 amino acids. CDR1 is SGHRS, CDR2 YFSETQ, per germline. Trimming at V came to 4 bases and at J to 8 bases, leaving 8 bases not matched to a gene. The CDR3 DNA is TGCGCCAGCAGCGCCCTGACTAGCGGGGGGGCGTATGAGCAGTTCTTC. Amino acids: CASSALTSGGAYEQFF.

The chain combines TRBV5-1 with TRBJ2-1, with D hard to call. The CDR3 totals 12 residues. V was pared by 4 bases and J by 9 bases, with 11 bases between. Germline V gives CDR1 SGHRS, CDR2 YFSETQ. The CDR3 reads CASSLLLTEQFF. The CDR3, as DNA: TGCGCCAGCAGCCTCTTACTCACTGAGCAGTTCTTC.

The chain employs TRBV7-9 and TRBJ2-3, with D possibly called TRBD1 or TRBD2 (5 bases each). The CDR3 loop spans 15 amino acids. Trimming stripped 4 bases from V and 5 bases from J, with 16 bases between. CDR1 and CDR2 (germline): SEHNR, FQNEAQ (reference sequence). The CDR3 sequence is CASSWGRTARDTQYF. The CDR3 DNA follows: TGTGCCAGCAGCTGGGGACGGACCGCGAGAGATACGCAGTATTTT.

The chain joins TRBV6-5 to TRBJ1-2; TRBD1 aligns across 8 bases. Germline trimming cut 7 bases from V and 3 bases from J; bases unmatched to any gene: 7. The germline V gene has CDR1 MNHEY and CDR2 SVGAGI. The CDR3 consists of 14 residues. This CDR3 reads CASKRQGTDYGYTF. The CDR3 DNA follows: TGTGCCAGCAAAAGACAGGGGACGGACTATGGCTACACCTTC.

This chain joins TRBV20-1 and TRBJ1-2; no firm D call. Trimming removed 6 bases from V and 6 bases from J, with 11 bases in between. The length of the CDR3 is 11 residues. Germline assignment: CDR1 DFQATT and CDR2 SNEGSKA (reference sequence). The CDR3 sequence: CSAPTADGYTF. The CDR3 DNA sequence: TGCAGTGCCCCCACAGCGGATGGCTACACCTTC.

CDR3 nucleotides: TGTGCCAGTAGTATAGAGTGCGGCAGGGTAAGCAATCAGCCCCAGCATTTT. Protein product: CASSIECGRVSNQPQHF. The rearrangement links TRBV19 to TRBJ1-5; tentative D call: TRBD1 (5 bases). V gave up 0 bases and J gave up 1 base, with 13 bases separating them. CDR1 and CDR2 from the germline V gene are LNHDA and SQIVND (reference sequence). This CDR3 contains 17 residues.

The chain combines TRBV7-7 with TRBJ2-1; D perhaps matches TRBD2 (6 bases). Germline V gene sequence: CDR1 SSHAT, CDR2 FNYEAQ (reference sequence). V was pared by 1 base and J by 4 bases, with 14 bases between. This CDR3 is 16 amino acids long. CDR3 nucleotide sequence: TGTGCCAGCAGCTTAGTCGCGGGGACCAAATACAATGAGCAGTTCTTC. Protein sequence: CASSLVAGTKYNEQFF.

The chain has TRBV6-4 and TRBJ1-2, with 9 bases fitting TRBD1. Germline V gives CDR1 MRHNA, CDR2 SNTAGT. V trimming: 6 bases; J trimming: 5 bases; junction bases outside the gene matches: 4. The CDR3 totals 13 residues. The DNA of the CDR3 is TGTGCCAGCAGCCGGGACAGGGAATATGGCTACACCTTC. Translation: CASSRDREYGYTF.

The chain couples TRBV7-9 to TRBJ1-5, with D hard to call. The V end lost 3 bases, the J end lost 8 bases, and 11 bases lay between the germline ends. The CDR3 totals 13 residues. Germline V lookup: CDR1 SEHNR, CDR2 FQNEAQ (reference sequence). DNA of the CDR3: TGTGCCAGCAGCTTGGGCAGTAGGGAGCCCCAGCATTTT. Its translation: CASSLGSREPQHF.